This TCR beta chain came from a study of PD-1 blockade in mismatch repair-deficient tumors. Overall study results and limits: Rapid post-treatment expansion, then contraction, generally preceding radiologic response, marked tumor-resident clones.

Comment on this clone: Its antigen is currently unknown.

The CDR3 totals 16 residues. Trimming left V 4 bases short and J 4 bases short, with 19 bases between. Germline CDR1 is GTSNPN and CDR2 is SVGIG (reference sequence). This table comes from immunoSEQ multiplex PCR, and its TCRdb copy is limited to in-frame clones, with some not included. The table has 100,000 or so clones, under 90% seen once. The receptor's source is an adult with mismatch repair-deficient cancer. The sequencing used peripheral blood, collected about 36 weeks after starting pembrolizumab. V is TRBV30 and J is TRBJ2-2; perhaps TRBD1 as D (6 bases). The CDR3 reads CAWTARQGLSTGELFF. CDR3 in DNA: TGTGCCTGGACCGCTCGGCAGGGGCTTAGCACCGGGGAGCTGTTTTTT. Full variable domain (rest looked up from reference TRBV30 and TRBJ2-2): SQTIHQWPATLVQPVGSPLSLECTVEGTSNPNLYWYRQAAGRGLQLLFYSVGIGQISSEVPQNLSASRPQDRQFILSSKKLLLSDSGFYLCAWTARQGLSTGELFFGEGSRLTVL.